Listed here are 12 T cell receptor beta chains from one sample, sequenced in a study of blood T cell repertoires in COVID-19. TCRdb's table, derived via immunoSEQ multiplex PCR, lists solely in-frame clones and lacks some. The table lists over 100,000 clones, around 87% of them singletons, with about 3% in the top ten. Sequenced sample: peripheral blood. These receptor sequences come from a man aged 45-65 years with active or convalescent COVID-19.

The chain recombines TRBV6-5 with TRBJ2-3; the D gene is possibly TRBD2 (7 bases). V lost 6 bases and J 11 bases, leaving 9 bases between the germline ends. The CDR3 spans 10 residues. CDR1 is MNHEY and CDR2 is SVGAGI in the germline V gene. CDR3 sequence (DNA): TGTGCCAGCAGAGGGGGGGGGCAGTATTTT. Protein: CASRGGGQYF.

This chain joins TRBV7-2 and TRBJ2-5; perhaps TRBD1 as D (5 bases). Germline V CDR1 and CDR2: SGHTA, FQGNSA. The V end was cut by 4 bases, the J end by 5 bases, with 14 bases between. The CDR3 sequence is 14 residues long. The chain's CDR3 is CASSSFREEETQYF. CDR3 bases: TGTGCCAGCAGCTCTTTCAGGGAAGAGGAGACCCAGTACTTC.

The chain couples TRBV6-1 to TRBJ1-6, with 8 positions matching TRBD1. Trimming took 3 bases from V and 7 from J; bases not matched to a gene: 2. Germline lookup yields CDR1 MNHNS and CDR2 SASEGT. The CDR3 is 14 residues long. Here the CDR3 reads CASSDHRGNSPLHF. The CDR3 DNA follows: TGTGCCAGCAGTGACCACAGGGGGAATTCACCCCTCCACTTT.

In nucleotides, the CDR3 is TGTGCCAGCAGCGAGGGGGCACGAGGTGAAAAACTGTTTTTT. Its protein is CASSEGARGEKLFF. The chain employs TRBV7-6 and TRBJ1-4; 7 bases align to TRBD1. The V gene end was trimmed by 5 bases and the J gene end by 7 bases; junction bases not matched to a gene: 7. The CDR3 is 14 amino acids. The germline CDR1 and CDR2 sequences are SGHVS and FNYEAQ.

The chain recombines TRBV24-1 with TRBJ2-3, with 9 bases identical to TRBD1. The CDR3 runs to 14 residues. J was trimmed by 4 bases and V by 9 bases; bases with no gene match: 7. The germline V gene encodes CDR1 KGHDR and CDR2 SFDVKD. The CDR3 sequence: CATGATGGADTQYF. As DNA, the CDR3 is TGTGCCACCGGGGCAACAGGGGGCGCAGATACGCAGTATTTT.

The chain is built from TRBV5-6 and TRBJ1-2; no definite D call. Trimming took 0 bases from V and 3 from J, leaving 6 bases between them. Germline V CDR1 and CDR2: SGHDT, YYEEEE. The CDR3 consists of 13 residues. CDR3 loop: CASSLAADYGYTF. For the CDR3, the DNA is TGTGCCAGCAGCTTGGCCGCGGACTATGGCTACACCTTC.

The V and J genes are TRBV5-5 and TRBJ1-4; perhaps TRBD1 as D (5 bases). Trimming cost V 3 bases and J 7 bases, with 19 bases left between them. This CDR3 has 16 residues. The germline gives CDR1 SGHKS, CDR2 YYEKEE (reference sequence). The CDR3 DNA reads TGTGCCAGCAGCTGGGCGGGAAACCGGGACGGTGAAAAACTGTTTTTT. Its translation: CASSWAGNRDGEKLFF.

The rearrangement links TRBV5-1 to TRBJ1-1; 7 bases are a match to TRBD1. The V segment lost 2 bases and the J segment 3 bases; nucleotides outside the gene matches: 7. The germline gives CDR1 SGHRS, CDR2 YFSETQ. The CDR3 covers 15 residues. In nucleotides, the CDR3 is TGCGCCAGCAGCTTTTGGGGACAGAAGGACACTGAAGCTTTCTTT. Its protein product is CASSFWGQKDTEAFF.

The chain joins TRBV5-1 to TRBJ2-2; TRBD2 aligns across 14 bases. With 0 bases clipped from V and 0 bases from J, the junction kept 4 bases outside the gene matches. The CDR3 consists of 19 residues. Germline lookup yields CDR1 SGHRS and CDR2 YFSETQ. The CDR3 is CASSLGLAGGTANTGELFF. Written as DNA, the CDR3 is TGCGCCAGCAGCTTGGGACTAGCGGGGGGGACCGCGAACACCGGGGAGCTGTTTTTT.

The chain is built from TRBV13 and TRBJ2-5, with TRBD2 matching over 9 bases. The CDR3 has 16 amino acids. Germline loops: CDR1 PRHDT, CDR2 FYEKMQ (reference sequence). J gave up 1 base and V 4 bases, and 7 bases lay outside the gene matches. The chain's CDR3 is CASSSQRGVTQETQYF. Written as DNA, the CDR3 is TGTGCCAGCAGCTCCCAGCGGGGGGTAACCCAAGAGACCCAGTACTTC.

The chain couples TRBV5-6 to TRBJ2-7, with a weak D call TRBD1 (6 bases). V was cut by 0 bases and J by 3 bases, with 13 bases left in between. There are 15 residues in the CDR3. From germline, CDR1 is SGHDT and CDR2 YYEEEE. The DNA of the CDR3 is TGTGCCAGCAGCTTGGGGGGGCCTATTGACTACGAGCAGTACTTC. This encodes CASSLGGPIDYEQYF.

The rearrangement uses TRBV9 and TRBJ1-3; the D gene is possibly TRBD1 (6 bases). This CDR3 contains 16 residues. V was cut by 3 bases and J by 0 bases, with 13 bases left in between. Germline V gene lookup returns CDR1 SGDLS and CDR2 YYNGEE. CDR3 protein: CASSAQGPSSGNTIYF. As DNA, the CDR3 is TGTGCCAGCAGCGCACAGGGTCCCAGCTCTGGAAACACCATATATTTT.